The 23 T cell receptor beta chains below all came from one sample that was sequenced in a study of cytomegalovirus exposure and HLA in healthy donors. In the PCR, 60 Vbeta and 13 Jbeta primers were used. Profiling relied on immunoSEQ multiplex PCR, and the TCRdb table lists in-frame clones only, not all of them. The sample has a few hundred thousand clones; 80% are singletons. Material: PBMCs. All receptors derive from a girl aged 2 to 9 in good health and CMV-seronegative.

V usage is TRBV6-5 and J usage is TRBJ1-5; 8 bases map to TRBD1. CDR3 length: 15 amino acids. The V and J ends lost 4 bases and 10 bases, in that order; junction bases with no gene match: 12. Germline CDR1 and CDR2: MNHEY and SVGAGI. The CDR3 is CASSLDRERGHPQHF. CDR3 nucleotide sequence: TGTGCCAGCAGTTTGGACAGGGAGAGAGGTCACCCCCAGCATTTT.

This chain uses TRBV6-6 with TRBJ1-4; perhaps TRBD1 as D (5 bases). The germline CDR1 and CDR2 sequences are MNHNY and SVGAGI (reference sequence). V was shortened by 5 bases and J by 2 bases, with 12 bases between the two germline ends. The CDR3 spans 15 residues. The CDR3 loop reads CASSGAGRTNEKLFF. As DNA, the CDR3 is TGTGCCAGCAGTGGTGCAGGGCGCACTAATGAAAAACTGTTTTTT.

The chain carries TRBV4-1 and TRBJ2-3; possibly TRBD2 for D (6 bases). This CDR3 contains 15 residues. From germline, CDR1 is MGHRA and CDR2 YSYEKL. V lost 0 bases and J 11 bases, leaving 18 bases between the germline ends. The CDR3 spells CASSQDTTSKYGQYF. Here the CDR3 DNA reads TGCGCCAGCAGCCAAGATACAACTAGCAAGTATGGGCAGTATTTT.

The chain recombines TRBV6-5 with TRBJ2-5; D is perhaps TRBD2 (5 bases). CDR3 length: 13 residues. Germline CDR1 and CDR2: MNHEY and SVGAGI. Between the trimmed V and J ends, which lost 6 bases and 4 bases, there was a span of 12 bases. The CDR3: CASRSSGGETQYF. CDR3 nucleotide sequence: TGTGCCAGCAGGTCGAGCGGCGGAGAGACCCAGTACTTC.

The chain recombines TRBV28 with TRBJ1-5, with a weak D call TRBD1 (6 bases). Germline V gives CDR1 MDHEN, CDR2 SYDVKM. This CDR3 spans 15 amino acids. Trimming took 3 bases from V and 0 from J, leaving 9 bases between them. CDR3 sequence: CASSLTGYSNQPQHF. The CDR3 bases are TGTGCCAGCAGTTTGACAGGTTATAGCAATCAGCCCCAGCATTTT.

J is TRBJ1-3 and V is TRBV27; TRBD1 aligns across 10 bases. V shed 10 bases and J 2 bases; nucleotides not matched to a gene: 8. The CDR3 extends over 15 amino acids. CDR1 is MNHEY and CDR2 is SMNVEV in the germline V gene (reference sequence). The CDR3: CATAQDRGAGNTIYF. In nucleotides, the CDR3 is TGTGCCACCGCTCAGGACAGGGGGGCTGGAAACACCATATATTTT.

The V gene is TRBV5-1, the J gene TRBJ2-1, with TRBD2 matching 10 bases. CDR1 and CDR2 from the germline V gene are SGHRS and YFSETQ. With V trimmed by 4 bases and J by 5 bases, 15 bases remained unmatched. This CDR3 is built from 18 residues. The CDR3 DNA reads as TGCGCCAGCAGCATGAACCTAGGAGCTAGCGGGGGAAACAATGAGCAGTTCTTC. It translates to CASSMNLGASGGNNEQFF.

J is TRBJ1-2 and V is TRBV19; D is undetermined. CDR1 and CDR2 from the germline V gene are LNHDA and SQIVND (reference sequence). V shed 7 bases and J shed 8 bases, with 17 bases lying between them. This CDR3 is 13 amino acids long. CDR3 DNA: TGTGCCAGTAATATGGTGGCTCGGGGAGGCTACACCTTC. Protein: CASNMVARGGYTF.

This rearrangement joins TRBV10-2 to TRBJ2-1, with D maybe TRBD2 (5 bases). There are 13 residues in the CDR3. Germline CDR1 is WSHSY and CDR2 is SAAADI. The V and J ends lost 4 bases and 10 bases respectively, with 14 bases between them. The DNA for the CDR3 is TGCGCCAGCAGTGCCGGACTTTCCCGAGAGCAGTTCTTC. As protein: CASSAGLSREQFF.

This chain's CDR3 is CASSYSQQGREQYF. CDR3 bases: TGTGCCAGCAGTTACTCTCAACAGGGTCGCGAGCAGTACTTC. The chain joins TRBV6-5 to TRBJ2-7; the D gene is possibly TRBD1 (6 bases). The V and J ends lost 0 bases and 6 bases respectively, with 12 bases between them. CDR1 MNHEY and CDR2 SVGAGI come from the germline V gene. The CDR3 loop spans 14 amino acids.

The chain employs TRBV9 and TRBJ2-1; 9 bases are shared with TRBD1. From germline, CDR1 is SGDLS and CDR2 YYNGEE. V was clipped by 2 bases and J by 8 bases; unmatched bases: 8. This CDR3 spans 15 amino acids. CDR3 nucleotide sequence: TGTGCCAGCAGCGTCCGGACAGGGGTTCGCGATGAGCAGTTCTTC. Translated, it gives CASSVRTGVRDEQFF.

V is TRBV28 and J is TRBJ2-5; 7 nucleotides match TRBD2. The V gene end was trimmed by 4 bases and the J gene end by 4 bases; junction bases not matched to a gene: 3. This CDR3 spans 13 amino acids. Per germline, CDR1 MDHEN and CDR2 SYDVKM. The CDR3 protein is CASSSPGGETQYF. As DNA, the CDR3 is TGTGCCAGCAGTTCCCCGGGGGGAGAGACCCAGTACTTC.

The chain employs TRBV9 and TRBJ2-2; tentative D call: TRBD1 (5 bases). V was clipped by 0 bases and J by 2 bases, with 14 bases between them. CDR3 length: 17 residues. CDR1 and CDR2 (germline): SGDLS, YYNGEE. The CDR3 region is CASSVEVGLTNTGELFF. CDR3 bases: TGTGCCAGCAGCGTAGAGGTGGGGCTAACAAACACCGGGGAGCTGTTTTTT.

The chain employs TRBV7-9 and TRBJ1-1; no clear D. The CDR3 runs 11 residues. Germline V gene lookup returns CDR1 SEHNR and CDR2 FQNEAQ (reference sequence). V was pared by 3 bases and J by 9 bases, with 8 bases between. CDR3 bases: TGTGCCAGCAGCTTCAGTACTAAAGCTTTCTTT. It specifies CASSFSTKAFF.

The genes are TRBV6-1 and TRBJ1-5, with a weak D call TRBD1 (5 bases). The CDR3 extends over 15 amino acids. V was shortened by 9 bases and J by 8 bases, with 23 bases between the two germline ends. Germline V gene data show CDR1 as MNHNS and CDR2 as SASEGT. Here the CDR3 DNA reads TGTGCCAGTATACCCTGGGCCGGGGCGGGGGAGCCCCAGCATTTT. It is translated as CASIPWAGAGEPQHF.

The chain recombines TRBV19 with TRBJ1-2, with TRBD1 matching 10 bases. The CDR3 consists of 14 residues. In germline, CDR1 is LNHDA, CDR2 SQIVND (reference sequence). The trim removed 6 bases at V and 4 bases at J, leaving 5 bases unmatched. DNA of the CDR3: TGTGCCAGTAGCCCGGGACAGGGGTTCTATGGCTACACCTTC. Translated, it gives CASSPGQGFYGYTF. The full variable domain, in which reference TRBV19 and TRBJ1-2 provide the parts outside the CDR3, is DGGITQSPKYLFRKEGQNVTLSCEQNLNHDAMYWYRQDPGQGLRLIYYSQIVNDFQKGDIAEGYSVSREKKESFPLTVTSAQKNPTAFYLCASSPGQGFYGYTFGSGTRLTVV.

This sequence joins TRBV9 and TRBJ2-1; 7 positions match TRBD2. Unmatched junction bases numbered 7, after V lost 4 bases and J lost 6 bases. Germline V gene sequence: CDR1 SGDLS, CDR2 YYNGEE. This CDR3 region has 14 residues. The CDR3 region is CASSHGGRANEQFF. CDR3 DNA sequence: TGTGCCAGCAGCCATGGGGGGAGGGCCAATGAGCAGTTCTTC.

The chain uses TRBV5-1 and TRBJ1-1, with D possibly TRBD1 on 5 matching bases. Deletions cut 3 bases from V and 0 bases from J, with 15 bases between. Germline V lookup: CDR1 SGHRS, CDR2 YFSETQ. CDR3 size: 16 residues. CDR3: CASSYVQQGLNTEAFF. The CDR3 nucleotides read TGCGCCAGCAGCTACGTTCAGCAGGGCCTGAACACTGAAGCTTTCTTT. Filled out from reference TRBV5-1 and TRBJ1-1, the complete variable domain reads KAGVTQTPRYLIKTRGQQVTLSCSPISGHRSVSWYQQTPGQGLQFLFEYFSETQRNKGNFPGRFSGRQFSNSRSEMNVSTLELGDSALYLCASSYVQQGLNTEAFFGQGTRLTVV.

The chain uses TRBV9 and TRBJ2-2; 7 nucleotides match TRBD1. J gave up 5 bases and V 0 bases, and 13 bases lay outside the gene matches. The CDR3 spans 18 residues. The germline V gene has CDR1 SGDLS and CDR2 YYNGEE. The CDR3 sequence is CASSVGEENRGWTGELFF. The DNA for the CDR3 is TGTGCCAGCAGCGTAGGTGAGGAGAACAGGGGTTGGACCGGGGAGCTGTTTTTT.

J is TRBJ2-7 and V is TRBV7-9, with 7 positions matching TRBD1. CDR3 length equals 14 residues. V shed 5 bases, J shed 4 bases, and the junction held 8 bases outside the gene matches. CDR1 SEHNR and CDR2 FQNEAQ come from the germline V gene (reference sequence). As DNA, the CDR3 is TGTGCCAGCAGCCCCCGACAGGGCTGGTACGAGCAGTACTTC. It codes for CASSPRQGWYEQYF.

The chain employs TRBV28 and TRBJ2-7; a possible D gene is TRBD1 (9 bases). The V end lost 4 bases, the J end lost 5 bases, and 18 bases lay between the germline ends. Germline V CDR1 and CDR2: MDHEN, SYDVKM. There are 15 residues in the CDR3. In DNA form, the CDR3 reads TGTGCCAGCAGTTCGGGGGGGACAGGGTCGGACGAGCAGTACTTC. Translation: CASSSGGTGSDEQYF.

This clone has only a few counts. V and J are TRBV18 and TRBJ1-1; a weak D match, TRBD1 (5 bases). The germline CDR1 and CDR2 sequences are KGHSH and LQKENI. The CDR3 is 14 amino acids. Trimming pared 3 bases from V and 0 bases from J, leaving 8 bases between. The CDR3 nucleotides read TGTGCCAGCTCACCGGGGCTTATGAACACTGAAGCTTTCTTT. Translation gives CASSPGLMNTEAFF.

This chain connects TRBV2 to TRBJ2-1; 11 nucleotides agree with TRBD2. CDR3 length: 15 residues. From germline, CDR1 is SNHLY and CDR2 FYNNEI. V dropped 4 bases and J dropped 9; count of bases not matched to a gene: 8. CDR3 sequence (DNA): TGTGCCAGCAGTGCGCTTAGCGGGGGGGCCGGTGAGCAGTTCTTC. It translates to CASSALSGGAGEQFF. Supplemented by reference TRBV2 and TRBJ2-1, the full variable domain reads EPEVTQTPSHQVTQMGQEVILRCVPISNHLYFYWYRQILGQKVEFLVSFYNNEISEKSEIFDDQFSVERPDGSNFTLKIRSTKLEDSAMYFCASSALSGGAGEQFFGPGTRLTVL.